The clone carrying this T cell receptor beta chain came up many times. One end of the junction fails to match germline, which may point to a read error. This CDR3 has 16 residues. From germline, CDR1 is SGHDN and CDR2 FVKESK. The sample belongs to a study of CD8 T cells in ankylosing spondylitis. MiXCR was run by TCRdb on the 5' RACE reads, yielding one entry per CDR3 protein. This sample has more than 150,000 distinct CDR3 sequences, with 15% to 20% found just once. The clonotype comes from a male donor aged 10 to 30 with ankylosing spondylitis or in good health (not recorded which). Sequencing input: blood, either unsorted or a sorted T cell fraction (not recorded which). The J gene is TRBJ1-1, the V gene TRBV14, with 7 bases fitting TRBD1. The CDR3 region is CASSPITGTESLEVFF. The CDR3 region has the DNA TGTGCCAGCAGCCCAATCACCGGGACAGAAAGCCTAGAAGTTTTCTTT.